Listed below are T cell receptor beta chains from one sample, sequenced in a study of HIV-infected patients and healthy controls. Each CDR3 protein is one row after TCRdb ran MiXCR on the 5' RACE reads. The sample includes approximately 9,700 distinct CDR3 sequences, 7.3% seen only once; the top ten take 30% to 45%. Material: blood, obtained before antiretroviral therapy. The origin of the receptors is an adult with HIV infection. Each CDR3 is given with its conserved first and last residue. Fields, in order: D gene, clone size, J gene, V gene, CDR3 DNA, CDR3 protein. The D gene is left open where the match is weak. The size of a clone is reported for some rows only, either as once, few or many, or as a class for expanded clones.

-,many,TRBJ1-2,TRBV24-1,TGTGCCACCAGTGATTCATGGGGAGTTTTAGCCTTC,CATSDSWGVLAF
-,many,TRBJ1-4,TRBV6-5,TGTGCCAGCAGTTATGGAGGGGCAACTAATGAAAAACTGTTTTTT,CASSYGGATNEKLFF
TRBD1,-,TRBJ1-5,TRBV7-9,TGTGCCAGCAGCGAAAACAGGGGAGGACAGCCCCAGCATTTT,CASSENRGGQPQHF
-,many,TRBJ1-2,TRBV6-5,TGTGCCAGCAGTTACGACCCCTGGCCCTCAAACTCCTATGGCTACACCTTC,CASSYDPWPSNSYGYTF
TRBD1,many,TRBJ1-5,TRBV20-1,TGCAGTGCCCGGGGACAGGGTGTGATACCCCAGCATTTT,CSARGQGVIPQHF
-,many,TRBJ1-1,TRBV7-9,TGTGCCACTCCTGAAGCTTTCTTT,CATPEAFF
-,many,TRBJ1-1,TRBV6-1,TGTGCCAGCAGTGAAGCAATGGGGGTCTTCACTGAAGCTTTCTTT,CASSEAMGVFTEAFF
-,many,TRBJ1-2,TRBV19,TGTGCCAGTAGTACGGGGGGCATAGGGGTCTATGGCTACACCTTC,CASSTGGIGVYGYTF
-,-,TRBJ1-4,TRBV18,TGTGCCAGCTCACCAGTCACGTATCCATATGAAAAACTGTTTTTT,CASSPVTYPYEKLFF
-,medium-sized,TRBJ2-2,TRBV6-2/TRBV6-3,TGTGCCAGCAGTTACTCCGGGACCGTTTTAAACACCGGGGAGCTGTTTTTT,CASSYSGTVLNTGELFF
-,many,TRBJ2-2,TRBV7-9,TGTGCCAGCAGCGTAATCGGGAACACCGGGGAGCTGTTTTTT,CASSVIGNTGELFF
-,many,TRBJ2-3,TRBV10-3,TGTGCCATCAGTGGAGGGGGGACTACAAATACGCAGTATTTT,CAISGGGTTNTQYF
TRBD2,few,TRBJ2-1,TRBV12-3/TRBV12-4,TGTGCCAGCAGTTCTAGCGGGGTCCCAAATGAGCAGTTCTTC,CASSSSGVPNEQFF
-,many,TRBJ1-2,TRBV29-1,TGCAGCGGACAGCTCTACTATGGCTACACCTTC,CSGQLYYGYTF
-,many,TRBJ2-1,TRBV24-1,TGTGCCACCGGCCCAGTAGCGATCGATGAGCAGTTCTTC,CATGPVAIDEQFF
TRBD1,many,TRBJ1-2,TRBV6-5,TGTGCCAGCATCGGATTGACAGGGAGCTATGGCTACACCTTC,CASIGLTGSYGYTF
-,many,TRBJ2-6,TRBV9,TGTGCCAGCAGCCGGAGGGGAGGTGGGGCCAACGTCCTGACTTTC,CASSRRGGGANVLTF
TRBD2,many,TRBJ2-5,TRBV12-3/TRBV12-4,TGTGCCAGCAGTTTCCTACTAGCGGGGGGGCCGGAGGAGACCCAGTACTTC,CASSFLLAGGPEETQYF
-,-,TRBJ1-2,TRBV7-9,TGTGCCAGCAGCTTGGCCGAGACTGAGGGCTACACCTTC,CASSLAETEGYTF
TRBD2,few,TRBJ2-1,TRBV19,TGTGCCAGTAGGAAATTAGCGGGGGGGGTTTACAATGAGCAGTTCTTC,CASRKLAGGVYNEQFF
TRBD2,once,TRBJ2-5,TRBV20-1,TGCAGTGCTAGAGCTGGGGCTAGCGGGGGGCCGTGGCAAGAGACCCAGTACTTC,CSARAGASGGPWQETQYF
-,many,TRBJ1-5,TRBV6-1,TGTGCCAGCAGGGAAGGGCAGCCGCAAGAGCCCCAGCATTTT,CASREGQPQEPQHF
TRBD1,many,TRBJ1-1,TRBV9,TGTGCCAGCAGCGCCTGGACAGGGGCTGAAGCTTTCTTT,CASSAWTGAEAFF
TRBD1,many,TRBJ1-4,TRBV4-3,TGCGCCAGCCAGGACAGGACTAATGAAAAACTGTTTTTT,CASQDRTNEKLFF
TRBD2,many,TRBJ2-5,TRBV7-2,TGTGCCAGCAGCTCGGGGACTAGCCTACAAGAGACCCAGTACTTC,CASSSGTSLQETQYF
-,-,TRBJ2-2,TRBV2,TGTGCCAGCAGTGATTTGAGGGGGGCAACCGGGGAGCTGTTTTTT,CASSDLRGATGELFF
TRBD1,many,TRBJ1-2,TRBV7-6,TGTGCCAGCAGCTTAGTACCCATGGACAGGGGGTTAGGCTACACCTTC,CASSLVPMDRGLGYTF
TRBD2,many,TRBJ2-3,TRBV3-1,TGTGCCAGCAGCCAGTCCACTAGCGGTTCTAGCACAGATACGCAGTATTTT,CASSQSTSGSSTDTQYF
-,-,TRBJ2-1,TRBV9,TGTGCCAGCAGCGGAGGAGGGTATGAGCAGTTCTTC,CASSGGGYEQFF
-,many,TRBJ1-1,TRBV20-1,TGCAGTGCACCGAAGCCACAGGGGAACACTGAAGCTTTCTTT,CSAPKPQGNTEAFF
-,many,TRBJ2-7,TRBV4-3,TGCGCCAGCAGCCAAGATCCACAGGTGACCTACGAGCAGTACTTC,CASSQDPQVTYEQYF
-,-,TRBJ1-1,TRBV3-1,TGTGCCAGCAGCCAAACGGGGAACACTGAAGCTTTCTTT,CASSQTGNTEAFF
TRBD2,many,TRBJ2-7,TRBV30,TGTGCCTGGAGTCAAGCGGGGGGCCGCTACGAGCAGTACTTC,CAWSQAGGRYEQYF
-,-,TRBJ2-1,TRBV11-2,TGTGCCAGCACCCTGGGCCACAATGAGCAGTTCTTC,CASTLGHNEQFF
TRBD1,few,TRBJ1-4,TRBV19,TGTGCCAGTAGTATCCGTCGGGACAGGTTTAATGAAAAACTGTTTTTT,CASSIRRDRFNEKLFF
-,many,TRBJ1-1,TRBV6-2/TRBV6-3,TGTGCCAGCAGTTACTCGTGGAGTCGGCTTGAAGCTTTCTTT,CASSYSWSRLEAFF
-,-,TRBJ2-3,TRBV5-4,TGTGCCAGCAGCTCGGGCGGGTCACGCACAGATACGCAGTATTTT,CASSSGGSRTDTQYF
-,many,TRBJ2-5,TRBV7-9,TGTGCCAGCAGCTTATTGTCTGGGGAAAAGACCCAGTACTTC,CASSLLSGEKTQYF
-,many,TRBJ2-5,TRBV9,TGTGCCAGCACCAAATGGGATTACCAGGAGACCCAGTACTTC,CASTKWDYQETQYF
-,many,TRBJ2-7,TRBV12-3/TRBV12-4,TGTGCCAGCAGTTGGGAGGTCGAGCAGTACTTC,CASSWEVEQYF
-,many,TRBJ2-2,TRBV3-1,TGTGCCAGCAGCCAAGTGACCCGTCCCGGGGAGCTGTTTTTT,CASSQVTRPGELFF
TRBD2,medium-sized,TRBJ2-1,TRBV12-3/TRBV12-4,TGTGCCAGCAGTTTGGTAGCGGGGGACAATGAGCAGTTCTTC,CASSLVAGDNEQFF
-,many,TRBJ1-1,TRBV27,TGTGCCAGCACTCCCCTTGGAGGGGCTACTGAAGCTTTCTTT,CASTPLGGATEAFF
-,-,TRBJ2-2,TRBV7-2,TGTGCCAGCACCCCCCAACCCAACACCGGGGAGCTGTTTTTT,CASTPQPNTGELFF
-,many,TRBJ1-2,TRBV11-2,TGTGCCAGCAGCATAGGACAAGCAAACTATGGCTACACCTTC,CASSIGQANYGYTF
-,many,TRBJ2-3,TRBV21-1,TGTGCCAGCAGCACGGGTCCGGGGGGGGTTAGCACAGATACGCAGTATTTT,CASSTGPGGVSTDTQYF
-,many,TRBJ2-2,TRBV7-2,TGTGCCGGATCCGTTGGACTGTCCAACACCGGGGAGCTGTTTTTT,CAGSVGLSNTGELFF